The T cell receptor beta chain under discussion was sequenced for a study of shared clonotypes between healthy human individuals. Whole-study findings and limits: Sequencing depth was expected to affect clonotype sharing among donors.

The method was immunoSEQ multiplex PCR; TCRdb's version includes in-frame clones alone and lacks a portion of them. Altogether about 2 million clones are present, over 85% being singletons, with the ten largest covering 1% to 1.3%. The naive CD8 fraction comprised CD45RO-negative cells positively selected for CCR7 and excluded terminally differentiated effector memory CD45RA+ cells. This clone has only a few counts. What it recognizes is unknown. From germline, CDR1 is SGHNT and CDR2 YYREEE (reference sequence). The CDR3 is made up of 13 amino acids. V was shortened by 7 bases and J by 4 bases, with 15 bases between the two germline ends.

V gene TRBV5-4 combines with J gene TRBJ2-7, with D perhaps being TRBD1 or TRBD2 (5 bases each). The origin of this receptor is a man aged 18 to 30 in good health. Sequencing was carried out using naive CD8+ T cells sorted from blood. The CDR3 sequence: CASGTVARYEQYF. The DNA for the CDR3 is TGTGCCAGCGGGACGGTCGCGAGATACGAGCAGTACTTC.